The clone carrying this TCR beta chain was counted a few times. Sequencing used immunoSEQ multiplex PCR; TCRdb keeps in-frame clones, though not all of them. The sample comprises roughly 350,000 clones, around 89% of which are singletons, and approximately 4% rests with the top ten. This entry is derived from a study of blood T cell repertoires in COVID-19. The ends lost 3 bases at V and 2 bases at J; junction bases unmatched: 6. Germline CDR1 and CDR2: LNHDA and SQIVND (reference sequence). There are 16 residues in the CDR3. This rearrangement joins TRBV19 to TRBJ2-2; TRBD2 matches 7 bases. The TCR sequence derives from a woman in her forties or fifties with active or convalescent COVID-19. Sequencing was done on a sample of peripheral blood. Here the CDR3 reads CASSITAGINTGELFF. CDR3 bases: TGTGCCAGTAGTATCACAGCGGGGATAAACACCGGGGAGCTGTTTTTT.